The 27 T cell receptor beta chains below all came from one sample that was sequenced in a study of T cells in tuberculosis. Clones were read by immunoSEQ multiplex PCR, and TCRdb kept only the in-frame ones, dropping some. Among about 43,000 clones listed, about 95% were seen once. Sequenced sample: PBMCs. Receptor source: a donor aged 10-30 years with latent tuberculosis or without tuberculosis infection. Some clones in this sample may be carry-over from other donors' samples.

CDR3 amino acids: CASSQKETQYF. CDR3 in DNA: TGTGCCAGCAGCCAAAAAGAGACCCAGTACTTC. The chain uses TRBV13 and TRBJ2-5, with no clear D. From germline, CDR1 is PRHDT and CDR2 FYEKMQ (reference sequence). With 5 bases removed from V and 3 bases from J, the gap between germline ends came to 4 bases. The CDR3 has 11 amino acids.

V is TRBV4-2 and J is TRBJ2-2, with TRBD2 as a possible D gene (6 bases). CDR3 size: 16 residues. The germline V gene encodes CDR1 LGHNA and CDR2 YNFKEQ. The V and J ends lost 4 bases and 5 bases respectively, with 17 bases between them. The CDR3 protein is CASSPGEGSGTGELFF. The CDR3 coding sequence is TGTGCCAGCAGCCCAGGAGAGGGCAGCGGGACCGGGGAGCTGTTTTTT.

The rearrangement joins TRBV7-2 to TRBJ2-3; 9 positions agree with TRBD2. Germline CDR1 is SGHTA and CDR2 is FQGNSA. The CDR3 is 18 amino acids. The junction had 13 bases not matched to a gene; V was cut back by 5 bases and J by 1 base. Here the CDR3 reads CASSPAGGRARRTDTQYF. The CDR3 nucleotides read TGTGCCAGCAGCCCCGCCGGCGGGAGGGCCCGTCGCACAGATACGCAGTATTTT.

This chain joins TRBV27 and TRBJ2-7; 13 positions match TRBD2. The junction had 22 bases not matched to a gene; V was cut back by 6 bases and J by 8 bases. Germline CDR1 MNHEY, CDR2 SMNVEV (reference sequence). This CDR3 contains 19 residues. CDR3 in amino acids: CASRPLTSGRAGIKYQQYF. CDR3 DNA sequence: TGTGCCAGCAGGCCCCTTACTAGCGGGAGGGCCGGGATTAAGTACCAGCAGTACTTC.

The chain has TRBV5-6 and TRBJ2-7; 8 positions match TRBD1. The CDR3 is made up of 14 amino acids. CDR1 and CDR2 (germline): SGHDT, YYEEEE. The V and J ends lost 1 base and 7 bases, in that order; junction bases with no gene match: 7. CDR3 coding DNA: TGTGCCAGCAGCTTGTCAGGGGGCGCGGGGGAGCAGTACTTC. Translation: CASSLSGGAGEQYF.

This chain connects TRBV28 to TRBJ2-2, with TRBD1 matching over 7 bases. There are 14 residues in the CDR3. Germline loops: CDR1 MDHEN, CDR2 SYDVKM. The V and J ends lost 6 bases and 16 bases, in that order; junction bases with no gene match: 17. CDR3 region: CASRTGTENRGRFF. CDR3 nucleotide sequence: TGTGCCAGCAGAACCGGGACAGAAAATCGGGGAAGGTTTTTT.

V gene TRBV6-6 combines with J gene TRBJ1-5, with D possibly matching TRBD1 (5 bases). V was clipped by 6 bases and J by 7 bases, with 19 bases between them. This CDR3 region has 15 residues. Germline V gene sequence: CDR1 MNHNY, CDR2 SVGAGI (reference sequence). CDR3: CASRNWGGEWQPQHF. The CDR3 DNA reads TGTGCCAGCAGAAATTGGGGGGGGGAGTGGCAGCCCCAGCATTTT.

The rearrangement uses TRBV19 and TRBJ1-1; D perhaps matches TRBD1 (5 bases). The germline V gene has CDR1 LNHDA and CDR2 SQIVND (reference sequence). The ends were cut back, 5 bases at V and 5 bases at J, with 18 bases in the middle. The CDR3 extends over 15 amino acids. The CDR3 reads CASSRPGGVWTEAFF. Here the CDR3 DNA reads TGTGCCAGTAGTCGTCCCGGGGGAGTGTGGACTGAAGCTTTCTTT.

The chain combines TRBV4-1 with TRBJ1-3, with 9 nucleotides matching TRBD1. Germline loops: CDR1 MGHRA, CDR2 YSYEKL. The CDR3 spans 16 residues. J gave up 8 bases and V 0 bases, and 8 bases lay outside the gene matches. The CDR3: CASSQDRTGAQDTIYF. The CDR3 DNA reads TGCGCCAGCAGCCAAGATAGGACAGGGGCGCAGGACACCATATATTTT.

DNA of the CDR3: TGTGCCAGCAGCACTACAGGGGCCTTCTCTGGAAACACCATATATTTT. Translating it yields CASSTTGAFSGNTIYF. The V gene is TRBV9, the J gene TRBJ1-3; TRBD1 matches 7 bases. The CDR3 spans 16 residues. From germline, CDR1 is SGDLS and CDR2 YYNGEE. J lost 0 bases, V lost 4 bases, and 7 bases had no gene match.

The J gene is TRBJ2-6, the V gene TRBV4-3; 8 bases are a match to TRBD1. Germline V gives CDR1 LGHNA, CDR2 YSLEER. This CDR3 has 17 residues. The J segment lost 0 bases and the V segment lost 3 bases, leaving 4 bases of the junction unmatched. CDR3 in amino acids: CASSQGTGLSGANVLTF. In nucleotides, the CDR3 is TGCGCCAGCAGCCAGGGGACAGGCCTCTCTGGGGCCAACGTCCTGACTTTC.

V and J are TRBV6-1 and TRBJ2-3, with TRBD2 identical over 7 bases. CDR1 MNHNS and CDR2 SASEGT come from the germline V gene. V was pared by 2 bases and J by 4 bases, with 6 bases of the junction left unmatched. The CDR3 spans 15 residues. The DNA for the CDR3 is TGTGCCAGCAGTGAAAGCGGGACGTGGGCAGATACGCAGTATTTT. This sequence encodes CASSESGTWADTQYF.

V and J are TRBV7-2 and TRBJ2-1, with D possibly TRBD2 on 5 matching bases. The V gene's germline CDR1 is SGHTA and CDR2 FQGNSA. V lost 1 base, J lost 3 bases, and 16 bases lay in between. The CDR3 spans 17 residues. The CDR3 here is CASSLVSGIGGYNEQFF. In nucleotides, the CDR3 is TGTGCCAGCAGCTTAGTGTCGGGAATCGGAGGCTACAATGAGCAGTTCTTC.

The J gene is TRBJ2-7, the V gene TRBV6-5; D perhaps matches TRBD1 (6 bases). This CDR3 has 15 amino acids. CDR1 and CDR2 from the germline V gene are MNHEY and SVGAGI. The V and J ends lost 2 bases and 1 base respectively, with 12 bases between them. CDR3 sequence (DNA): TGTGCCAGCAGTTACACAGGGATTTTGTCCTACGAGCAGTACTTC. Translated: CASSYTGILSYEQYF.

The CDR3, as DNA: TGTGCCAGCGACGGACAAACTCTATACAATGAGCAGTTCTTC. It specifies CASDGQTLYNEQFF. The rearrangement uses TRBV11-2 and TRBJ2-1; D might be TRBD1 (5 bases). The germline V gene encodes CDR1 SGHAT and CDR2 FQNNGV. Trimming shortened V by 8 bases and J by 4 bases, and 15 bases separated the two germline ends. This CDR3 spans 14 amino acids.

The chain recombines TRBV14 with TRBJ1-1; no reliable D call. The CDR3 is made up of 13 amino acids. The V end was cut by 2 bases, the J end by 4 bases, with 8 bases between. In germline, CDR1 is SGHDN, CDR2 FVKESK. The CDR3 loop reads CASSQSRPTEAFF. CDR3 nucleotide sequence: TGTGCCAGCAGCCAATCCAGGCCCACTGAAGCTTTCTTT.

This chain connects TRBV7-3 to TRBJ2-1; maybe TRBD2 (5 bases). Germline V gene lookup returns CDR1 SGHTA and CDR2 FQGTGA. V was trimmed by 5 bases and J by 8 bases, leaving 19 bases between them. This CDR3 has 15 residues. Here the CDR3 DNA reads TGTGCCAGCAGCCCGCGGACTGGCGGGTTCGATGAGCAGTTCTTC. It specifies CASSPRTGGFDEQFF. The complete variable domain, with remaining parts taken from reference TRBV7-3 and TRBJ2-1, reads GAGVSQTPSNKVTEKGKYVELRCDPISGHTALYWYRQSLGQGPEFLIYFQGTGAADDSGLPNDRFFAVRPEGSVSTLKIQRTERGDSAVYLCASSPRTGGFDEQFFGPGTRLTVL.

The CDR3 nucleotides read TGTGCCAGCTTCCGCGGGGCTGGACTAGCGGGAGGCTACAATGAGCAGTTCTTC. This sequence encodes CASFRGAGLAGGYNEQFF. The chain uses TRBV13 and TRBJ2-1; TRBD2 matches 14 bases. CDR3 length equals 18 residues. V lost 8 bases, J lost 3 bases, and 12 bases stayed unmatched. Germline lookup yields CDR1 PRHDT and CDR2 FYEKMQ (reference sequence).

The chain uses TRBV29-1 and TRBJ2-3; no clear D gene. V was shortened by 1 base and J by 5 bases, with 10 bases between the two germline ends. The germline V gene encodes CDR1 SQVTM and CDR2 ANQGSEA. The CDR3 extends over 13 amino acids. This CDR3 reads CSVEVNLRDTQYF. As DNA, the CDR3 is TGCAGCGTTGAAGTGAACTTAAGAGATACGCAGTATTTT.

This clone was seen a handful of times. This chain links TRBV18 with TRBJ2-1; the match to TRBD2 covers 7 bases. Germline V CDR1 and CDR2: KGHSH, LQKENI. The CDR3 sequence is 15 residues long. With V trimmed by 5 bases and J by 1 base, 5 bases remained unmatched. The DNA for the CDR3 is TGTGCCAGCTCAGGACTAGGAGGGTCCTACAATGAGCAGTTCTTC. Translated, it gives CASSGLGGSYNEQFF.

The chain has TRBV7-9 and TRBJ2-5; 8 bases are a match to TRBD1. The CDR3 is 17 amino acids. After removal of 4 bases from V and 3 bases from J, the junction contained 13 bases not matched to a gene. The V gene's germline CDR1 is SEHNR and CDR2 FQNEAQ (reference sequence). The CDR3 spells CASSYTGQGKVEETQYF. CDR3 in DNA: TGTGCCAGCAGCTATACAGGACAGGGAAAAGTGGAAGAGACCCAGTACTTC.

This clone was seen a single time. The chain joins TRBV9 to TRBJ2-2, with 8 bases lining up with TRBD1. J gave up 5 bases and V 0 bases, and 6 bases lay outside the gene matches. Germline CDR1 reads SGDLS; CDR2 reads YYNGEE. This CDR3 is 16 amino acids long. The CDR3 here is CASSVVIQGATGELFF. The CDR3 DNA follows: TGTGCCAGCAGCGTAGTAATCCAGGGGGCGACCGGGGAGCTGTTTTTT.

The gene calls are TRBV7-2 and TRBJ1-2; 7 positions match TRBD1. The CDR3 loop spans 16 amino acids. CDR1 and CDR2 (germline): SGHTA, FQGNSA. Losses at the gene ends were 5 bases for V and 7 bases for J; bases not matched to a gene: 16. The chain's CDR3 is CASSASTGVGGAGYTF. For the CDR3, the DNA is TGTGCCAGCAGCGCGTCTACAGGGGTGGGGGGCGCTGGCTACACCTTC. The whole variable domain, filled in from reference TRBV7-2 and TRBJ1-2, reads GAGVSQSPSNKVTEKGKDVELRCDPISGHTALYWYRQSLGQGLEFLIYFQGNSAPDKSGLPSDRFSAERTGGSVSTLTIQRTQQEDSAVYLCASSASTGVGGAGYTFGSGTRLTVV.

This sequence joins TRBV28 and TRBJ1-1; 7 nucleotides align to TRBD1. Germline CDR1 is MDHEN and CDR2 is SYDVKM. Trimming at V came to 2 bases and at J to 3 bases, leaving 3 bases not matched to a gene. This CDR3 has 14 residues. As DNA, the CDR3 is TGTGCCAGCAGTTTAGGGGGGACAGACACTGAAGCTTTCTTT. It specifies CASSLGGTDTEAFF.

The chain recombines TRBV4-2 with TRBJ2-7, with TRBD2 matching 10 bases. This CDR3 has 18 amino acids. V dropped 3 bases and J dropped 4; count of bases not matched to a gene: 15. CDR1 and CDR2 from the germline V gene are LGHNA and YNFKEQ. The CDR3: CASSQGSLAGERMYEQYF. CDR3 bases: TGTGCCAGCAGCCAGGGATCCCTAGCGGGAGAAAGGATGTACGAGCAGTACTTC.

The CDR3 DNA reads TGTGCCAGCAGTTTTGTCGACAGCAGGGTCAATCAGCCCCAGCATTTT. This translates into CASSFVDSRVNQPQHF. This chain connects TRBV28 to TRBJ1-5; D perhaps matches TRBD1 (5 bases). Germline loops: CDR1 MDHEN, CDR2 SYDVKM. This CDR3 region has 16 residues. V was clipped by 3 bases and J by 3 bases, with 15 bases between them.

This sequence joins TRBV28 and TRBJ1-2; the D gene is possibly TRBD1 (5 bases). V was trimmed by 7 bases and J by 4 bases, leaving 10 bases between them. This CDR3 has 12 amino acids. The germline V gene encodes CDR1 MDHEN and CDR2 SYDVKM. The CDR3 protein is CASNEQAYGYTF. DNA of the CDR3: TGTGCCAGCAACGAACAGGCCTATGGCTACACCTTC.